This note documents a single T cell receptor beta chain sequence. Its antigen remains undetermined. Base-call qualities are not available, and no considerably larger clone is one nucleotide away. The CDR3 measures 11 amino acids from cysteine to phenylalanine. Left in the record is the CDR3 DNA by itself, 33 bases read in frame from the first base. V is reduced by 7 bases and J by 7 bases, leaving a spacing of 11 bases between them. CDR1 and CDR2 were assigned from the germline V gene as SGDLS and YYNGEE. This entry comes from a study of CD8 T cells in Susac syndrome (dated by TCRdb to about 2019). At the level of the whole study: Repertoire sequencing was used to test whether CD8+ T cell activation and differentiation in Susac syndrome was antigen driven. Clonality of the CD8+ T cell repertoire was compared between more than 10 healthy donors, approximately 14 Susac syndrome patients and some 15 multiple sclerosis patients. Overall study results and their limits: The number of individuals in the TCR sequencing and HLA analysis was acknowledged as relatively small.

Peripheral blood CD8+ and CD4+ T cells from healthy donors, Susac syndrome patients and multiple sclerosis patients were profiled by high-throughput TCR beta sequencing. Treatment-naive patients with stable or active relapsing-remitting disease fulfilling revised McDonald criteria were used as multiple sclerosis controls. Bulk CD8+ and CD4+ T cells were purified by magnetic negative isolation, while CD8+ TEMRA cells were enriched using FACS. Blood was drawn into EDTA tubes, processed within 24 hours, and PBMCs were isolated by density gradient centrifugation. PBMCs intended for TCR sequencing were frozen in liquid nitrogen and were later thawed in a 37 degrees C water bath. The sorted or isolated CD4+, CD8+ and CD8+ TEMRA cells had a purity of 90% or higher. RNA was extracted using the RNeasy kit, and roughly 0.5 to 1 microgram was reverse transcribed with random hexamers. The immunoSEQ multiplex PCR assay, which covers 54 Vbeta and 13 Jbeta segments, was used to amplify TCR beta CDR3 regions. To correct PCR amplification bias, a synthetic template baseline was used for both primer optimization and computational correction. In the authors' own workflow: Reads were assigned to V, D and J genes according to IMGT and analyzed in immunoSEQ Analyzer, with only productive sequences retained. Clonality was calculated as one minus the Shannon entropy normalized by log2 of the number of productive unique sequences. Public and private clones were assessed among the 100 most prevalent clones of each patient and control. Clones were defined as Susac-specific when absent from the healthy and MS cohorts, from about 1,100 published viral clones and from other ImmuneACCESS disease sequences. The public reads were quality trimmed at Q25 with fastp and then assembled into clones with MiXCR by TCRdb, keeping productive beta chains. For every CDR3 protein sequence, its rows merge into one entry that carries the most common genes and DNA. The V and J calls reflect TCRdb's pipeline rather than the authors' work. Across this sample there are just over 150,000 distinct CDR3 sequences, with 95% to 96% seen only once. Jointly, the top ten make up 0.15% of the sample.

The TCR sequence derives from a human donor with multiple sclerosis. This chain joins TRBV9 to TRBJ1-2, with no confident D gene call. Material for sequencing was CD8+ T cells from PBMCs. The DNA sequence follows: TGTGCCAGCTCCGTGGGTTTTGGCTACACCTTC. Translated, this gives CASSVGFGYTF.